This TCR beta chain was recorded in a study of blood T cell repertoires in COVID-19. Study summary: Italy, Spain and the United States were the sources of the convalescent and acute COVID-19 samples. T cells, B-cell-depleted T cells, or PBMCs provided the cDNA or gDNA that served as material.

CDR3 length equals 12 residues. The V and J ends lost 6 bases and 7 bases respectively, with 12 bases between them. Germline V gives CDR1 MNHEY, CDR2 SMNVEV (reference sequence). TCRdb's table, derived via immunoSEQ multiplex PCR, lists solely in-frame clones and lacks some. Of about 100,000 clones detected, around 66% appear once; the ten largest clones hold around 6.3%. This clone was counted a few times. The chain is built from TRBV27 and TRBJ1-2, with TRBD1 as a possible D gene (6 bases). Specimen: peripheral blood. The TCR comes from a man at least 80 years old with acute or convalescent COVID-19. CDR3 amino acids: CASSTGLGGYTF. The CDR3 region has the DNA TGTGCCAGCAGCACAGGGTTGGGTGGCTACACCTTC.